The sequence of this TCR beta chain was determined in a study of control samples from healthy donors and cancer patients. Some clones are missing from TCRdb's copy, which holds only in-frame ones; the method was immunoSEQ multiplex PCR. The sample carries about 270,000 clones, about four fifths recorded once. The source of this sequence is a woman aged 55-70 years with lung cancer. Source material: PBMCs.

CDR3 nucleotide sequence: TGTGCCAGCGGGACTAGCGGGGGCCAGAATGAGCAGTTCTTC. The encoded protein is CASGTSGGQNEQFF. The J gene is TRBJ2-1, the V gene TRBV7-3; 14 bases map to TRBD2. This CDR3 is built from 14 residues. The J segment lost 7 bases and the V segment lost 8 bases, leaving 4 bases of the junction unmatched. Germline V gene lookup returns CDR1 SGHTA and CDR2 FQGTGA.